The clone carrying this T cell receptor beta chain was seen more than once but under ten times. Its antigen is still unknown. The data were taken from a study of cytomegalovirus exposure and HLA in healthy donors. Vbeta (60) and Jbeta (13) primers were used in the PCR. Clones were sequenced by immunoSEQ multiplex PCR, and TCRdb holds only the in-frame ones, with some missing. The data show 100,000 or so clones, roughly three quarters seen once. Study results and caveats: Most TCR beta V segments were productive about 87% or about 30% of the time in an earlier analysis. Cytomegalovirus status, reportedly, was diagnosed with high specificity and sensitivity by the classifier. In a later analysis, a genetic analysis reported fewer productive-TCR N-insertions in an Asian-associated ancestry cluster than the cohort average.

Trimming cost V 3 bases and J 5 bases, with 16 bases left between them. Germline values: CDR1 SNHLY, CDR2 FYNNEI. CDR3 size: 15 residues. The source material was PBMCs. The clonotype comes from a male donor in good health and CMV-seronegative. The V and J genes are TRBV2 and TRBJ2-5; D possibly corresponds to TRBD2 (7 bases). The CDR3 protein is CASSEGGLSGETQYF. CDR3 DNA: TGTGCCAGCAGTGAGGGGGGGCTTTCGGGGGAGACCCAGTACTTC. Filled out from reference TRBV2 and TRBJ2-5, the complete variable domain reads EPEVTQTPSHQVTQMGQEVILRCVPISNHLYFYWYRQILGQKVEFLVSFYNNEISEKSEIFDDQFSVERPDGSNFTLKIRSTKLEDSAMYFCASSEGGLSGETQYFGPGTRLLVL.